These 30 T cell receptor beta chains came from one sample sequenced in a study of vaccination and CD4 T cells after COVID-19. Sequence data for DNA of cultured CD4+ T cells were generated by the Oncomine TCR Beta short-read assay. TCRdb re-derived calls from the PCR reads in MiXCR, one entry per CDR3 protein. The table shows about 19,000 distinct CDR3 sequences, with around 48% occurring only once. Antigens for these TCRs are unknown. Treatment noted: approximately nine-day PBMC culture with coronavirus spike peptide pools or control peptides (ViraFEST assay). The specimen was CD4+ T cells from blood, cultured in vitro, collected after SARS-CoV-2 vaccination. All receptors come from a human donor who had recovered from COVID-19.

The chain has TRBV6-2 or TRBV6-3 and TRBJ2-5; 10 bases line up with TRBD2. CDR1 and CDR2 from the germline V gene are MNHEY and SVGEGT. CDR3 size: 16 residues. Trimming cost V 10 bases and J 2 bases; bases outside gene matches: 13. Here the CDR3 reads CATGSLGLAVQETQYF. The CDR3, as DNA: TGTGCCACCGGCTCCCTAGGACTAGCGGTACAAGAGACCCAGTACTTC.

This rearrangement joins TRBV7-2 to TRBJ1-2, with 7 bases aligning to TRBD1. This CDR3 is 14 amino acids long. The V segment lost 4 bases and the J segment 8 bases; nucleotides outside the gene matches: 10. Germline CDR1 and CDR2: SGHTA and FQGNSA. In DNA form, the CDR3 reads TGTGCCAGCAGCTGGACCACAGGGGAGAGAGGCTACACCTTC. It specifies CASSWTTGERGYTF.

CDR3 amino acids: CASARDANYNEQFF. The CDR3, as DNA: TGCGCCAGCGCCCGGGACGCCAACTACAATGAGCAGTTCTTC. V usage is TRBV5-1 and J usage is TRBJ2-1; D is tentatively TRBD1 or TRBD2 (5 bases each). Per the germline V gene, CDR1 is SGHRS and CDR2 is YFSETQ. The CDR3 length is 14 residues. The V end was cut by 7 bases, the J end by 3 bases, with 14 bases between. Drawing the rest from reference TRBV5-1 and TRBJ2-1, the complete variable domain is KAGVTQTPRYLIKTRGQQVTLSCSPISGHRSVSWYQQTPGQGLQFLFEYFSETQRNKGNFPGRFSGRQFSNSRSEMNVSTLELGDSALYLCASARDANYNEQFFGPGTRLTVL.

This clonotype was detected only once. V is TRBV29-1 and J is TRBJ1-2, with D maybe TRBD1 (6 bases). V was shortened by 6 bases and J by 1 base, with 12 bases between the two germline ends. The germline CDR1 and CDR2 sequences are SQVTM and ANQGSEA. This CDR3 spans 13 amino acids. The DNA of the CDR3 is TGCAGCGTCTCCCCGGACAGTAACTATGGCTACACCTTC. It yields the protein CSVSPDSNYGYTF. Together with reference TRBV29-1 and TRBJ1-2, the CDR3 gives the full variable domain: SAVISQKPSRDICQRGTSLTIQCQVDSQVTMMFWYRQQPGQSLTLIATANQGSEATYESGFVIDKFPISRPNLTFSTLTVSNMSPEDSSIYLCSVSPDSNYGYTFGSGTRLTVV.

This clonotype showed up just a few times. The CDR3 reads CASSIWTGGTEPQHF. Written as DNA, the CDR3 is TGTGCCAGTAGTATTTGGACAGGGGGTACGGAGCCCCAGCATTTT. The gene calls are TRBV19 and TRBJ1-5; 10 nucleotides align to TRBD1. Per germline, CDR1 LNHDA and CDR2 SQIVND (reference sequence). Germline trimming cut 3 bases from V and 8 bases from J; bases unmatched to any gene: 7. CDR3 length equals 15 residues.

A few counts support this clonotype. The rearrangement uses TRBV7-8 and TRBJ2-1; the match to TRBD2 covers 13 bases. V trimming: 4 bases; J trimming: 5 bases; junction bases outside the gene matches: 11. There are 18 residues in the CDR3. Germline V gene data show CDR1 as SGHVS and CDR2 as FQNEAQ. CDR3 sequence (DNA): TGTGCCAGCAGCTCGCCCGGACTAGCGGGAGTCTGGAACAATGAGCAGTTCTTC. This translates into CASSSPGLAGVWNNEQFF.

This clonotype was picked up one time. The chain employs TRBV5-5 and TRBJ2-7; D is perhaps TRBD2 (6 bases). The CDR3 has 14 residues. Germline V gene data show CDR1 as SGHKS and CDR2 as YYEKEE (reference sequence). The V end was cut by 4 bases, the J end by 9 bases, with 20 bases between. The CDR3 coding sequence is TGTGCCAGCAGCGAGGGGACTCCGCGGGTCGGGCAGTACTTC. Its protein is CASSEGTPRVGQYF.

The genes are TRBV20-1 and TRBJ2-5; 13 nucleotides agree with TRBD2. This CDR3 spans 16 amino acids. J was trimmed by 2 bases and V by 5 bases; bases with no gene match: 8. CDR1 and CDR2 from the germline V gene are DFQATT and SNEGSKA (reference sequence). The CDR3 DNA reads TGCAGTGCTGGCCAGGGACTAGCGGGGACTCAAGAGACCCAGTACTTC. This translates into CSAGQGLAGTQETQYF.

This clonotype came up a few times. The chain has TRBV11-2 and TRBJ2-7; D not certain. Germline V gene data show CDR1 as SGHAT and CDR2 as FQNNGV. This CDR3 has 11 amino acids. Trimming removed 5 bases at V and 1 base at J, with 3 bases between. CDR3 nucleotide sequence: TGTGCCAGCAGCCGTTCCTACGAGCAGTACTTC. Protein product: CASSRSYEQYF.

The chain couples TRBV19 to TRBJ1-2; 9 bases match TRBD1. Trimming cost V 5 bases and J 6 bases; bases outside gene matches: 10. The V gene's germline CDR1 is LNHDA and CDR2 SQIVND (reference sequence). The CDR3 loop spans 15 amino acids. The CDR3 reads CASSAAGTGINGYTF. For the CDR3, the DNA is TGTGCCAGTAGTGCCGCCGGGACAGGGATAAATGGCTACACCTTC. The full variable domain, with the rest looked up from reference TRBV19 and TRBJ1-2, is DGGITQSPKYLFRKEGQNVTLSCEQNLNHDAMYWYRQDPGQGLRLIYYSQIVNDFQKGDIAEGYSVSREKKESFPLTVTSAQKNPTAFYLCASSAAGTGINGYTFGSGTRLTVV.

The J gene is TRBJ2-1, the V gene TRBV19, with 7 bases that match TRBD2. V trimming: 6 bases; J trimming: 6 bases; junction bases outside the gene matches: 8. The germline V gene encodes CDR1 LNHDA and CDR2 SQIVND (reference sequence). The CDR3 loop spans 14 amino acids. The chain's CDR3 is CASRDGPSGNEQFF. The CDR3 DNA reads TGTGCCAGTAGAGATGGCCCTAGCGGCAATGAGCAGTTCTTC.

This rearrangement joins TRBV4-1 to TRBJ2-7; D unclear. CDR3 length: 12 amino acids. Germline V CDR1 and CDR2: MGHRA, YSYEKL. The V end was cut by 4 bases, the J end by 5 bases, with 9 bases between. The CDR3 protein is CASSPNGDEQYF. CDR3 bases: TGCGCCAGCAGCCCGAATGGGGACGAGCAGTACTTC.

In this sample, this clonotype turned up a few times. CDR3 sequence (DNA): TGTGCCAGCAGCCTGGGGACTAGCGGTCGCACAGATACGCAGTATTTT. It codes for CASSLGTSGRTDTQYF. V usage is TRBV7-6 and J usage is TRBJ2-3; 11 bases match TRBD2. Germline V gene sequence: CDR1 SGHVS, CDR2 FNYEAQ. Trimming removed 5 bases from V and 1 base from J; junction bases left unmatched: 5. The CDR3 consists of 16 residues. Looking up the rest from reference TRBV7-6 and TRBJ2-3 gives the full variable domain: GAGVSQSPRYKVTKRGQDVALRCDPISGHVSLYWYRQALGQGPEFLTYFNYEAQQDKSGLPNDRFSAERPEGSISTLTIQRTEQRDSAMYRCASSLGTSGRTDTQYFGPGTRLTVL.

The chain recombines TRBV5-4 with TRBJ2-5; TRBD2 matches at 9 bases. The trim removed 2 bases at V and 3 bases at J, leaving 5 bases unmatched. This CDR3 has 15 amino acids. Germline CDR1 reads SGHNT; CDR2 reads YYREEE (reference sequence). CDR3 region: CASSFVIAGEETQYF. The CDR3 DNA sequence: TGTGCCAGCAGCTTCGTGATAGCGGGAGAAGAGACCCAGTACTTC.

This clonotype was seen more than once but under ten times. The J gene is TRBJ2-2, the V gene TRBV7-9, with TRBD1 identical over 7 bases. The CDR3 extends over 15 amino acids. Germline-derived CDR1 and CDR2 are SEHNR and FQNEAQ (reference sequence). The J segment lost 1 base and the V segment lost 4 bases, leaving 3 bases of the junction unmatched. The CDR3, as DNA: TGTGCCAGCAGCTATCGACAGGGGAACACCGGGGAGCTGTTTTTT. As protein: CASSYRQGNTGELFF.

V usage is TRBV27 and J usage is TRBJ1-6; D ambiguous. CDR1 and CDR2 from the germline V gene are MNHEY and SMNVEV (reference sequence). The CDR3 consists of 13 residues. The CDR3 nucleotides are TGTGCAGCGGGCAGCTCATATAATTCACCCCTCCACTTT. It codes for CAAGSSYNSPLHF.

The genes are TRBV10-1 and TRBJ2-2, with 7 positions matching TRBD1. The V segment lost 6 bases and the J segment 4 bases; nucleotides outside the gene matches: 2. Germline V gene lookup returns CDR1 WNHNN and CDR2 SYGVQD (reference sequence). The CDR3 consists of 13 residues. In nucleotides, the CDR3 is TGCGCCAGCAGCCGGGACAGCACCGGGGAGCTGTTTTTT. It yields the protein CASSRDSTGELFF.

This clonotype was counted between two and nine times. This chain connects TRBV12-3 or TRBV12-4 to TRBJ2-7, with 7 bases aligning to TRBD1. V dropped 1 base and J dropped 3; count of bases not matched to a gene: 3. This CDR3 has 14 amino acids. CDR3 nucleotides: TGTGCCAGCAGTTTAGGAGGGGGCCTCTACGAGCAGTACTTC. It codes for CASSLGGGLYEQYF.

The chain is built from TRBV20-1 and TRBJ1-5, with D possibly matching TRBD1 (6 bases). The V end was cut by 0 bases, the J end by 2 bases, with 14 bases between. CDR1 and CDR2 (germline): DFQATT, SNEGSKA (reference sequence). The CDR3 is made up of 16 amino acids. The chain's CDR3 is CSARESSGHRNQPQHF. CDR3 sequence (DNA): TGCAGTGCTAGAGAATCCTCGGGACACCGCAATCAGCCCCAGCATTTT.

This clonotype was picked up a small number of times. The V and J genes are TRBV7-3 and TRBJ2-1; tentatively, D is TRBD2 (6 bases). The CDR3 runs to 14 residues. Trimming took 2 bases from V and 5 from J, leaving 10 bases between them. The germline CDR1 and CDR2 sequences are SGHTA and FQGTGA. The CDR3 reads CASSLDLADNEQFF. CDR3 DNA sequence: TGTGCCAGCAGCTTAGATTTAGCGGACAATGAGCAGTTCTTC.

This clonotype has only a few counts. The CDR3 DNA sequence: TGTGCCAGCACCGTTGCGGATTCACCCCTCCACTTT. Translation gives CASTVADSPLHF. This chain uses TRBV28 with TRBJ1-6; no firm D call. The germline V gene encodes CDR1 MDHEN and CDR2 SYDVKM. V dropped 7 bases and J dropped 8 bases, with 9 bases sitting between them. CDR3 size: 12 residues. The full variable domain, completed using reference TRBV28 and TRBJ1-6, is DVKVTQSSRYLVKRTGEKVFLECVQDMDHENMFWYRQDPGLGLRLIYFSYDVKMKEKGDIPEGYSVSREKKERFSLILESASTNQTSMYLCASTVADSPLHFGNGTRLTVT.

This chain connects TRBV7-9 to TRBJ1-6, with 9 nucleotides matching TRBD1. The CDR3 consists of 14 residues. Germline-derived CDR1 and CDR2 are SEHNR and FQNEAQ (reference sequence). Germline trimming cut 4 bases from V and 9 bases from J; bases unmatched to any gene: 4. The CDR3 protein is CASSSGTGSSPLHF. CDR3 nucleotide sequence: TGTGCCAGCAGCTCCGGGACAGGGTCTTCACCCCTCCACTTT.

The V and J genes are TRBV19 and TRBJ1-2, with no clear D. Trimming stripped 4 bases from V and 2 bases from J, with 8 bases between. Germline assignment: CDR1 LNHDA and CDR2 SQIVND (reference sequence). This CDR3 is built from 13 residues. The CDR3 loop reads CASSKLSNYGYTF. CDR3 nucleotides: TGTGCCAGTAGTAAACTATCCAACTATGGCTACACCTTC.

The V call is TRBV28, the J call TRBJ2-1; D gene unclear. The germline V gene encodes CDR1 MDHEN and CDR2 SYDVKM. CDR3 length: 13 residues. V lost 6 bases, J lost 8 bases, and 14 bases lay in between. The CDR3 loop is CASSVWKVYEQFF. CDR3 nucleotides: TGTGCCAGCAGCGTCTGGAAGGTGTATGAGCAGTTCTTC.

The rearrangement uses TRBV7-8 and TRBJ2-6, with 8 bases lining up with TRBD2. The CDR3 loop spans 18 amino acids. V was clipped by 5 bases and J by 1 base; unmatched bases: 10. Germline V CDR1 and CDR2: SGHVS, FQNEAQ. In DNA form, the CDR3 reads TGTGCCAGCAGCCGACGGGGTAAGCGGGAGTCTGGGGCCAACGTCCTGACTTTC. Translating gives CASSRRGKRESGANVLTF.

The chain has TRBV28 and TRBJ2-1, with TRBD2 matching over 11 bases. J was trimmed by 3 bases and V by 10 bases; bases with no gene match: 8. The CDR3 loop spans 15 amino acids. Germline V lookup: CDR1 MDHEN, CDR2 SYDVKM. In DNA form, the CDR3 reads TGTGCCATCTCCCTAGCGGGAGGTAACTACAATGAGCAGTTCTTC. The encoded protein is CAISLAGGNYNEQFF.

Relative to its sample, this clonotype is medium-sized. The rearrangement joins TRBV20-1 to TRBJ2-5; D possibly matches TRBD1 or TRBD2 (5 bases each). The V end lost 2 bases, the J end lost 7 bases, and 14 bases lay between the germline ends. The CDR3 is 13 residues long. In germline, CDR1 is DFQATT, CDR2 SNEGSKA (reference sequence). The CDR3 reads CSARTTGQWTQYF. CDR3 nucleotides: TGCAGTGCTAGAACGACGGGGCAATGGACCCAGTACTTC.

The V gene is TRBV27, the J gene TRBJ1-5; TRBD1 is a possible D gene (6 bases). Trimming removed 2 bases from V and 1 base from J, with 12 bases in between. Germline lookup yields CDR1 MNHEY and CDR2 SMNVEV (reference sequence). CDR3 length: 16 amino acids. In DNA, the CDR3 is TGTGCCAGCAGTTTAAGCCCGGACAGAAGCAATCAGCCCCAGCATTTT. Translated: CASSLSPDRSNQPQHF.

The chain is built from TRBV6-1 and TRBJ1-1; D is unresolved. Germline V gives CDR1 MNHNS, CDR2 SASEGT. This CDR3 is built from 13 residues. Trimming took 11 bases from V and 0 from J, leaving 13 bases between them. The CDR3 loop reads CAVTATLNTEAFF. The CDR3 DNA is TGTGCCGTTACAGCGACCTTGAACACTGAAGCTTTCTTT.

There are a few counts of this clonotype. This chain connects TRBV6-1 to TRBJ1-6; no firm D call. V lost 8 bases, J lost 2 bases, and 10 bases lay in between. The CDR3 is 14 amino acids. Germline CDR1 reads MNHNS; CDR2 reads SASEGT. The CDR3 DNA is TGTGCCAGCTCCCCTAGTACCTATAATTCACCCCTCCACTTT. Residues: CASSPSTYNSPLHF.